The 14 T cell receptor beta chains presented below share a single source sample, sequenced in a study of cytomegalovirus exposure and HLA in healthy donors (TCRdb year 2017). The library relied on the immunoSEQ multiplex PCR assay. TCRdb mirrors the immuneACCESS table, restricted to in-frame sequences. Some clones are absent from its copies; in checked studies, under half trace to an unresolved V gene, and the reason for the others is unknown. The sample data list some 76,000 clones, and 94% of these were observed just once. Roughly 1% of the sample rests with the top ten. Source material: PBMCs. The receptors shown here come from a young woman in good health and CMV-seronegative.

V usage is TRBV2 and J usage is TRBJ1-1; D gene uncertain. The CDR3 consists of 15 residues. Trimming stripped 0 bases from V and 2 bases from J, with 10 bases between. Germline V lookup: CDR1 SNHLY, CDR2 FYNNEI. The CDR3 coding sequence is TGTGCCAGCAGTGAAGCGCTTATTGGCAACACTGAAGCTTTCTTT. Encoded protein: CASSEALIGNTEAFF.

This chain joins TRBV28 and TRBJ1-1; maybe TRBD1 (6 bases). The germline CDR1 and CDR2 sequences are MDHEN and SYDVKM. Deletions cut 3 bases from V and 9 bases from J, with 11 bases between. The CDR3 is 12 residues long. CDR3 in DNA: TGTGCCAGCAGTTTGGGGGACATCCAAGCTTTCTTT. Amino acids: CASSLGDIQAFF.

The CDR3 is CAISDGEGGEKLFF. In DNA, the CDR3 is TGTGCCATCAGTGACGGTGAGGGTGGCGAAAAACTGTTTTTT. The chain links TRBV10-3 to TRBJ1-4, with D uncertain. V gave up 3 bases and J gave up 8 bases, with 13 bases separating them. This CDR3 is built from 14 residues. Germline lookup yields CDR1 ENHRY and CDR2 SYGVKD.

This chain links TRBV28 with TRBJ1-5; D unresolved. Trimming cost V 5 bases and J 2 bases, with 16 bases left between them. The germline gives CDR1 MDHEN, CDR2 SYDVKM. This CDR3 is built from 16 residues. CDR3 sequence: CASSLLLWRGNQPQHF. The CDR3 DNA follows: TGTGCCAGCAGTCTACTACTTTGGAGGGGCAATCAGCCCCAGCATTTT.

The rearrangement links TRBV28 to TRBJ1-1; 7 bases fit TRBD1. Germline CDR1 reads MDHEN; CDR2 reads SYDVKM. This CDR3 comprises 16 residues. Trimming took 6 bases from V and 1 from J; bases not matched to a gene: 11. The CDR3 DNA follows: TGTGCCAGCAGCCTTCACCCGGGACAGCAGAACACTGAAGCTTTCTTT. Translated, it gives CASSLHPGQQNTEAFF. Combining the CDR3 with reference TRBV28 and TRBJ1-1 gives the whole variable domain DVKVTQSSRYLVKRTGEKVFLECVQDMDHENMFWYRQDPGLGLRLIYFSYDVKMKEKGDIPEGYSVSREKKERFSLILESASTNQTSMYLCASSLHPGQQNTEAFFGQGTRLTVV.

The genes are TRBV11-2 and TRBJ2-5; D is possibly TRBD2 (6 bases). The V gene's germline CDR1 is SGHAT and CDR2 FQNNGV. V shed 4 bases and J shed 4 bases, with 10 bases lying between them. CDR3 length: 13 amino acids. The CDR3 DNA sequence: TGTGCCAGCAGCTCGGGACTCCCAGAGACCCAGTACTTC. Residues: CASSSGLPETQYF.

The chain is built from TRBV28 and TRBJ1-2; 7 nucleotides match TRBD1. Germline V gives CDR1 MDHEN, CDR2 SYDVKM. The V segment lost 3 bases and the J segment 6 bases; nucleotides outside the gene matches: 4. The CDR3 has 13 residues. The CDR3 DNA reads TGTGCCAGCAGTTTGTACAGGGGTCATGGCTACACCTTC. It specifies CASSLYRGHGYTF.

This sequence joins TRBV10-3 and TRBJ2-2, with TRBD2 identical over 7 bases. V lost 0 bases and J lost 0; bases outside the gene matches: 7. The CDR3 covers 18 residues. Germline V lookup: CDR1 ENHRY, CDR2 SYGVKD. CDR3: CAISESREGKANTGELFF. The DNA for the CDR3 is TGTGCCATCAGTGAGTCGAGGGAGGGGAAGGCGAACACCGGGGAGCTGTTTTTT.

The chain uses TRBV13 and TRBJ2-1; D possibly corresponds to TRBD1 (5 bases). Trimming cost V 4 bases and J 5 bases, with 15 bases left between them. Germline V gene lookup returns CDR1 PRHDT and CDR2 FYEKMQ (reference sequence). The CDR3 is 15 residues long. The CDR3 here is CASSSRKDIHNEQFF. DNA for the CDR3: TGTGCCAGCAGCTCCAGGAAGGACATCCACAATGAGCAGTTCTTC.

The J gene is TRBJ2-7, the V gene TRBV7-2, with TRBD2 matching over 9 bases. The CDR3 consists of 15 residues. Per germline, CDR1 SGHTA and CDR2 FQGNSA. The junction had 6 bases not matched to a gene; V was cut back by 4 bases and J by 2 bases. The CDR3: CASSSPTSGAYEQYF. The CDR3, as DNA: TGTGCCAGCAGCTCGCCGACTAGCGGAGCCTACGAGCAGTACTTC.

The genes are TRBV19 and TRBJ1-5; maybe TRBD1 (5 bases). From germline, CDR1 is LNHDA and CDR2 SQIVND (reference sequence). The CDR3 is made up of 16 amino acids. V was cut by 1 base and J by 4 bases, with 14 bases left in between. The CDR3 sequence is CASSIVARRGNQPQHF. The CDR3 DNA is TGTGCCAGTAGTATAGTAGCAAGAAGGGGTAATCAGCCCCAGCATTTT.

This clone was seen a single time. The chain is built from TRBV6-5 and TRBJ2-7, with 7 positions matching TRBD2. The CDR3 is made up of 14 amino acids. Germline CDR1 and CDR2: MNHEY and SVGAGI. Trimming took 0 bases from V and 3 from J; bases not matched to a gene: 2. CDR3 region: CASSYSSGNYEQYF. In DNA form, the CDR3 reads TGTGCCAGCAGTTACTCGAGCGGGAACTACGAGCAGTACTTC.

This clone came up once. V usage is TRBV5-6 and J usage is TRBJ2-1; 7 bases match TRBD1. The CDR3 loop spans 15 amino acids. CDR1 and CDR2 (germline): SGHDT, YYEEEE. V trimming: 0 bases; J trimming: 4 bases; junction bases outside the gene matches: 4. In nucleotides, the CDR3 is TGTGCCAGCAGCTTGGATGGGACAGCATACAATGAGCAGTTCTTC. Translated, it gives CASSLDGTAYNEQFF.

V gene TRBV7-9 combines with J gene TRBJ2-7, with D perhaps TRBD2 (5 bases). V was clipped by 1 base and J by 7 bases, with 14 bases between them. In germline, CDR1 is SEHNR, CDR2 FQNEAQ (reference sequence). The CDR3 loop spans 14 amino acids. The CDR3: CASSLEEGAREQYF. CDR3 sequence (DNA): TGTGCCAGCAGCTTAGAAGAGGGTGCTCGGGAGCAGTACTTC.